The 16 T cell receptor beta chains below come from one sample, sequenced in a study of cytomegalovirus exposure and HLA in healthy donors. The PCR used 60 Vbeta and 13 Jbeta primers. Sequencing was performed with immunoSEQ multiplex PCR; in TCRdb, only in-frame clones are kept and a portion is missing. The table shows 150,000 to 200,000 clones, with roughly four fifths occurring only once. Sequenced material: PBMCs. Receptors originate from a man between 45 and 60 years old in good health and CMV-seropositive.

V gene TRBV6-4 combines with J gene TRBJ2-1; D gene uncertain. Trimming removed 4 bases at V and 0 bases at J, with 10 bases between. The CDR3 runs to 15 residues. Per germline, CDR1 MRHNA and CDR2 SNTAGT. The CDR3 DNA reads TGTGCCAGCAGTGGCGACAAGAGCTCCTACAATGAGCAGTTCTTC. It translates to CASSGDKSSYNEQFF.

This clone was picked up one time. The CDR3 DNA sequence: TGTGCCAGCAGCCCTGTTATCCAGGGGGCAAACACTGAAGCTTTCTTT. Protein product: CASSPVIQGANTEAFF. V usage is TRBV4-2 and J usage is TRBJ1-1, with 8 bases matching TRBD1. The CDR3 is 16 amino acids. Germline V lookup: CDR1 LGHNA, CDR2 YNFKEQ. V dropped 4 bases and J dropped 2; count of bases not matched to a gene: 9.

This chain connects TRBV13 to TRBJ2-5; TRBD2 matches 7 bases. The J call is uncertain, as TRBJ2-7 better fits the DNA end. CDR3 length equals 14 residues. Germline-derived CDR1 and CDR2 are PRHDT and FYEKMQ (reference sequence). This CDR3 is CASSLREIGIEQYF. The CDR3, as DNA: TGTGCCAGCAGCTTGCGGGAGATCGGGATCGAGCAGTACTTC.

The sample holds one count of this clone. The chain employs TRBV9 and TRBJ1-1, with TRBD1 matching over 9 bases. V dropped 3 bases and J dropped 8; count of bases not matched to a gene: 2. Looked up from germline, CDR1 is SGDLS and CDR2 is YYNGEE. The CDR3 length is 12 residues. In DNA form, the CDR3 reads TGTGCCAGCAGCGGACAGGGGGGGGAAGCTTTCTTT. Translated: CASSGQGGEAFF.

The CDR3 protein is CASSQLGAPAGNTIYF. The CDR3, as DNA: TGTGCCAGCAGCCAGCTGGGGGCTCCGGCTGGAAACACCATATATTTT. This chain connects TRBV5-6 to TRBJ1-3; the D gene is possibly TRBD1 (6 bases). Germline V gene data show CDR1 as SGHDT and CDR2 as YYEEEE. There are 16 residues in the CDR3. V dropped 4 bases and J dropped 2 bases, with 16 bases sitting between them.

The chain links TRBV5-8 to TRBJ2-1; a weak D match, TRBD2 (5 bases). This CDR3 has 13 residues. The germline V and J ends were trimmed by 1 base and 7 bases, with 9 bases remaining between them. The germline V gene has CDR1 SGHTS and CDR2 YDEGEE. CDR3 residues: CASSLRGLNEQFF. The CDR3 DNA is TGTGCCAGCAGCTTGCGGGGATTAAATGAGCAGTTCTTC.

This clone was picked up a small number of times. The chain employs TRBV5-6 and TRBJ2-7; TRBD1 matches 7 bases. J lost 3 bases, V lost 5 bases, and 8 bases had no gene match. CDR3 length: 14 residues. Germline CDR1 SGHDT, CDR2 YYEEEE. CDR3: CASRKTGDIYEQYF. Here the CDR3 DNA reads TGTGCCAGCAGAAAAACAGGGGATATCTACGAGCAGTACTTC.

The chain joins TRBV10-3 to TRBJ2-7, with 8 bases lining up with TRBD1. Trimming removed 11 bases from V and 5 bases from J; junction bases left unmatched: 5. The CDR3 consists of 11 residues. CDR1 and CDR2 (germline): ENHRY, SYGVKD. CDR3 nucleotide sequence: TGTGCCTCCAGGGGGCAGCACGAGCAGTACTTC. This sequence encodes CASRGQHEQYF.

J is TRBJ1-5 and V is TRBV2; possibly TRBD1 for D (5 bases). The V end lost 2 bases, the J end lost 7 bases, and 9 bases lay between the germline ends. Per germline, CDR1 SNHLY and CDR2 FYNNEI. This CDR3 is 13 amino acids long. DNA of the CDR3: TGTGCCAGCAGTGAAACGGGGGTCCAGCCCCAGCATTTT. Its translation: CASSETGVQPQHF.

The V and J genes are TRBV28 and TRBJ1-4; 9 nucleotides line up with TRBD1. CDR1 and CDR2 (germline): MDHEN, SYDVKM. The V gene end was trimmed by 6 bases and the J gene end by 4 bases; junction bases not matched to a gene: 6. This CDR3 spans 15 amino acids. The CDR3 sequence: CASRRTGVYNEKLFF. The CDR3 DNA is TGTGCCAGCAGGAGGACAGGGGTTTATAATGAAAAACTGTTTTTT.

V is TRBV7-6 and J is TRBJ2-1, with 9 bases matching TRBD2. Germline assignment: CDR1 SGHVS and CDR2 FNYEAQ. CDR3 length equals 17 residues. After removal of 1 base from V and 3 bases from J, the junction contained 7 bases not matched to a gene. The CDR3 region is CASSLVSGGGDYNEQFF. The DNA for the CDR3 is TGTGCCAGCAGCTTAGTATCTGGCGGGGGGGACTACAATGAGCAGTTCTTC.

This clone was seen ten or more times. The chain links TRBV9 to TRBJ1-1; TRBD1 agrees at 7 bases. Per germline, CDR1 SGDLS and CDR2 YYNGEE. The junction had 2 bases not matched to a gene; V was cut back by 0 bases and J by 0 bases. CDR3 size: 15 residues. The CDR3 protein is CASSVVDRMNTEAFF. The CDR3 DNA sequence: TGTGCCAGCAGCGTAGTGGACAGGATGAACACTGAAGCTTTCTTT.

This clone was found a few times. Here the CDR3 reads CASRTGQETQYF. The CDR3 nucleotides read TGCGCCAGCAGGACGGGGCAAGAGACCCAGTACTTC. This sequence joins TRBV5-1 and TRBJ2-5, with D perhaps TRBD2 (5 bases). The V end lost 5 bases, the J end lost 2 bases, and 7 bases lay between the germline ends. The germline V gene has CDR1 SGHRS and CDR2 YFSETQ. This CDR3 has 12 residues.

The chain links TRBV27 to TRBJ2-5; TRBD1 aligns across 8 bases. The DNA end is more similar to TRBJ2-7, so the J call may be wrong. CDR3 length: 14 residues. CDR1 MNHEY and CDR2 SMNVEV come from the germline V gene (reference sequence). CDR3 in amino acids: CARLGTGYLYEQYF. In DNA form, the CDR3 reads TGTGCCAGACTCGGGACAGGCTACCTCTACGAGCAGTACTTC.

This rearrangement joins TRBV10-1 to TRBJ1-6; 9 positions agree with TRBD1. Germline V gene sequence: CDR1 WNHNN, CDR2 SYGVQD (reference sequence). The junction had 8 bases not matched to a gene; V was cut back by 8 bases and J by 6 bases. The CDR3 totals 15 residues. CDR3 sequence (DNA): TGCGCCAGCGCAGACAGGGGGATTCGTAATTCACCCCTCCACTTT. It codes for CASADRGIRNSPLHF.

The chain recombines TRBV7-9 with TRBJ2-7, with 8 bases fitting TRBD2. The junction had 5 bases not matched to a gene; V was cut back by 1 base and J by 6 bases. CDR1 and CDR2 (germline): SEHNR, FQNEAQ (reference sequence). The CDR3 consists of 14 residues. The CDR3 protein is CASSLVTSGSEQYF. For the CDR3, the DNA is TGTGCCAGCAGCTTAGTAACTAGCGGTAGCGAGCAGTACTTC.